The present entry profiles one TCR beta chain with its context. The antigen is undetermined. Naive CD8 cells lacked CD45RO and underwent positive selection for CCR7, leaving out terminally differentiated effector memory CD45RA+ cells. Deep-level running was used for the assay. Using immunoSEQ multiplex PCR, the repertoire was profiled, and TCRdb retains in-frame clones only, with some absent. The table has millions of clones, approximately 94% seen once. The data stem from a study of shared clonotypes between healthy human individuals. Findings and limits, study-wide: Rarefaction indicated that sorted-subset sequencing remained incomplete although depth was large. Clonotype sharing across several donors was observed for roughly 5% of naive CD4 clonotypes.

Trimming stripped 11 bases from V and 1 base from J, with 11 bases between. The germline gives CDR1 MNHEY, CDR2 SMNVEV (reference sequence). The CDR3 has 13 residues. The sequencing input was naive CD8+ T cells sorted from blood. The V call is TRBV27, the J call TRBJ2-2; D not resolved. This sequence originates from a man younger than 35 in good health. CDR3 loop: CAVRPGNTGELFF. The CDR3 DNA sequence: TGTGCCGTCCGTCCGGGGAACACCGGGGAGCTGTTTTTT.